This is a list of T cell receptor beta chains from one sample in a study of lymphopenia after photon versus proton radiotherapy. Profiling relied on immunoSEQ multiplex PCR, and the TCRdb table lists in-frame clones only, not all of them. The sample lists about 25,000 clones, under 85% occurring once. Sequenced material: peripheral blood, taken from a patient treated with photon-based radiotherapy. The receptors derive from a woman aged 45-60 years with pancreatic cancer. CDR3s include the opening cysteine and the closing phenylalanine or tryptophan. A D gene is named only where the DNA matches it firmly.

j_call d_call v_call cdr3_aa
TRBJ2-1 TRBD2 TRBV7-6 CASSDPAGTSGFFGVNEQFF
TRBJ1-1 - TRBV5-6 CASSGGTEAFF
TRBJ1-2 TRBD1 TRBV7-2 CASSSPRQGMDGYTF
TRBJ2-1 - TRBV19 CASSITGYNEQFF
TRBJ1-2 - TRBV6-5 CASSSGLRYTF
TRBJ1-4 - TRBV5-1 CASSPGQLATNEKLFF
TRBJ2-5 - TRBV29-1 CSLRAPGMKTQYF
TRBJ2-2 - TRBV7-2 CASSLAVASSGELFF
TRBJ1-1 - TRBV28 CASSPPTLNTEAFF
TRBJ2-5 TRBD1 TRBV5-1 CASSPDRVETQYF
TRBJ2-5 TRBD1 TRBV29-1 CRATGVQETQYF
TRBJ1-3 - TRBV12-2 CASRLSRAEGRNFNSGNTIYF
TRBJ1-1 - TRBV4-1 CASSLGRGRNTEAFF
TRBJ1-2 - TRBV7-2 CASSFEGTGGYTF
TRBJ1-3 - TRBV7-2 CASSLSRSSGNTIYF
TRBJ2-7 - TRBV7-9 CASSLAAHEQYF
TRBJ2-7 TRBD1 TRBV29-1 CSVELTGRGSYEQYF
TRBJ1-3 TRBD1 TRBV10-3 CATTGQAGNTIYF
TRBJ1-5 TRBD1 TRBV4-1 CASSQSTGGSQPQHF
TRBJ1-5 - TRBV19 CASSIGSGANQPQHF
TRBJ2-6 TRBD1 TRBV5-1 CASSSQGGQGPSGANVLTF
TRBJ2-3 TRBD2 TRBV28 CASTSTGTNTDTQYF
TRBJ2-1 TRBD2 TRBV2 CASSTGLAVYNEQFF
TRBJ1-5 TRBD1 TRBV28 CASSSRQGARDQPQHF
TRBJ1-1 - TRBV15 CATSRYRDRDTEAFF
TRBJ2-1 TRBD2 TRBV7-2 CASSRPGLTNEQFF
TRBJ2-5 TRBD1 TRBV7-2 CASSLPPSTGRETQYF
TRBJ2-7 - TRBV27 CASSPSGHSSYEQYF
TRBJ2-1 - TRBV19 CASSMALGINEQFF